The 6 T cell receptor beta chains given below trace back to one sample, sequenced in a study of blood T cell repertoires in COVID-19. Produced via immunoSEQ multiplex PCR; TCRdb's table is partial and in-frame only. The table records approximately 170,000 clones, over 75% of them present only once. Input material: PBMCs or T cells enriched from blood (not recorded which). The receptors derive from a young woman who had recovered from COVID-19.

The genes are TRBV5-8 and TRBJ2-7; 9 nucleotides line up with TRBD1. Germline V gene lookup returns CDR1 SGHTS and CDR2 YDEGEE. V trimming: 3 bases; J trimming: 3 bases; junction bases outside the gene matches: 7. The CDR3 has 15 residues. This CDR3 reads CASSSTGTGIYEQYF. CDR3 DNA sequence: TGTGCCAGCAGCTCTACCGGGACAGGGATCTACGAGCAGTACTTC.

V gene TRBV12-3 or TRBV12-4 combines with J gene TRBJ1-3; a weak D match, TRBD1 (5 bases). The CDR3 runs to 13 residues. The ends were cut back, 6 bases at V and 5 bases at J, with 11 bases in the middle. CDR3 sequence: CASRPAGRNTIYF. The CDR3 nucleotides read TGTGCCAGCAGACCAGCAGGGAGAAACACCATATATTTT.

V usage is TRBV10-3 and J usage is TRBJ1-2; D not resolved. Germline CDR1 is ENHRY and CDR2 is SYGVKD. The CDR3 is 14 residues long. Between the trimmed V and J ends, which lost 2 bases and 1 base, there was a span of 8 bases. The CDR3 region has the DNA TGTGCCATCAGTGAGAGAGGGATTAACTATGGCTACACCTTC. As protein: CAISERGINYGYTF.

CDR3 sequence reads: CASKKTDRFNEQFF. The CDR3 nucleotides read TGTGCCAGCAAGAAGACAGATAGGTTCAATGAGCAGTTCTTC. The rearrangement links TRBV28 to TRBJ2-1; D is possibly TRBD1 (5 bases). The CDR3 loop spans 14 amino acids. V shed 7 bases and J shed 6 bases, with 16 bases lying between them. In germline, CDR1 is MDHEN, CDR2 SYDVKM.

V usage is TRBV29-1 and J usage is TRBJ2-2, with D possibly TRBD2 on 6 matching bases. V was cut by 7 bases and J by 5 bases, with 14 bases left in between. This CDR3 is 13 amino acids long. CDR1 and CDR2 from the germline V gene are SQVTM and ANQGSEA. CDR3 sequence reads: CSGGDGVTGELFF. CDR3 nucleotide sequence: TGCAGCGGCGGGGACGGTGTAACCGGGGAGCTGTTTTTT.

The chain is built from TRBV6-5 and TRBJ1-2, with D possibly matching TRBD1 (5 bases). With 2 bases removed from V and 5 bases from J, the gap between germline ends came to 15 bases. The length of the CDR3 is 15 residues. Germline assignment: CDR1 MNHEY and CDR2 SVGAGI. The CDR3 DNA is TGTGCCAGCAGTTACCCATTAGACGGGGGGTATGGCTACACCTTC. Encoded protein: CASSYPLDGGYGYTF.